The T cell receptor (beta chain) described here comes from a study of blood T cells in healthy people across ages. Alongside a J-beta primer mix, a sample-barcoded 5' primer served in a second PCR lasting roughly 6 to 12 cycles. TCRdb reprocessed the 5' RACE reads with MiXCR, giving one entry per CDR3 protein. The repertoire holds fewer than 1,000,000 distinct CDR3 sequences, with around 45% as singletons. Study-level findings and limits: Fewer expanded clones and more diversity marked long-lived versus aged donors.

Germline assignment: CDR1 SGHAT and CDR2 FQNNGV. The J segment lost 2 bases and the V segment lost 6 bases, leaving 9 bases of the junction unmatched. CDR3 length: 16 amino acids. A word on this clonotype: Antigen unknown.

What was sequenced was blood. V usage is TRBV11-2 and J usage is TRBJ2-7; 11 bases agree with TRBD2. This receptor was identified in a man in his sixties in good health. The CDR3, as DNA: TGTGCCAGCAGTTCCCGACTAGCGGGAACCGCCTACGAGCAGTACTTC. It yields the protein CASSSRLAGTAYEQYF.